A single sample is the source of the 27 T cell receptor beta chains below, sequenced in a study of PD-L1 blockade in urothelial cancer. Sequencing used immunoSEQ multiplex PCR; TCRdb keeps in-frame clones, though not all of them. The table records 50,000 or so clones, about 87% of them present only once. The sequenced sample was PBMCs, obtained around atezolizumab (anti-PD-L1) treatment. The receptor source for this set is a man between 40 and 49 years old with urothelial cancer.

This chain connects TRBV4-1 to TRBJ1-1; weak D call: TRBD1 (5 bases). The CDR3 covers 18 residues. Germline loops: CDR1 MGHRA, CDR2 YSYEKL. The ends were cut back, 1 base at V and 0 bases at J, with 18 bases in the middle. CDR3 protein: CASSQGQLGSRVNTEAFF. The CDR3 DNA reads TGCGCCAGCAGCCAAGGACAGTTGGGAAGTCGAGTGAACACTGAAGCTTTCTTT.

In its sample, this clone was seen once. The V gene is TRBV13, the J gene TRBJ2-2, with D tentatively TRBD2 (6 bases). The CDR3 spans 16 residues. Germline V CDR1 and CDR2: PRHDT, FYEKMQ (reference sequence). Trimming left V 4 bases short and J 4 bases short, with 16 bases between. The CDR3 DNA reads TGTGCCAGCAGCTCCAGATCAGAGGGAGGCACCGGGGAGCTGTTTTTT. Translated: CASSSRSEGGTGELFF.

The genes are TRBV28 and TRBJ2-5; 12 bases map to TRBD2. CDR3 length: 16 residues. The trim removed 6 bases at V and 0 bases at J, leaving 5 bases unmatched. Germline CDR1 MDHEN, CDR2 SYDVKM. The CDR3, as DNA: TGTGCCAGCAGGCCGACTAGCGGGAGTAACCAAGAGACCCAGTACTTC. Its protein product is CASRPTSGSNQETQYF.

The chain has TRBV29-1 and TRBJ1-2; D uncertain. This CDR3 comprises 12 residues. Germline V lookup: CDR1 SQVTM, CDR2 ANQGSEA. With 5 bases removed from V and 0 bases from J, the gap between germline ends came to 7 bases. The CDR3 region has the DNA TGCAGCGTTTGGGCAGCTAACTATGGCTACACCTTC. This codes for CSVWAANYGYTF.

This clone came up once. J is TRBJ2-3 and V is TRBV14; 8 bases are shared with TRBD2. CDR3 length: 14 residues. V was clipped by 4 bases and J by 2 bases; unmatched bases: 2. Per germline, CDR1 SGHDN and CDR2 FVKESK. The CDR3 DNA follows: TGTGCCAGCAGCCGAGGACTAGCCACAGATACGCAGTATTTT. Translation: CASSRGLATDTQYF.

The genes are TRBV5-6 and TRBJ2-1; D is perhaps TRBD2 (5 bases). Trimming cost V 2 bases and J 6 bases, with 18 bases left between them. The CDR3 totals 16 residues. Germline V lookup: CDR1 SGHDT, CDR2 YYEEEE. CDR3 amino acids: CASSLALAYKSNEQFF. The CDR3 nucleotides read TGTGCCAGCAGCTTAGCCCTAGCCTATAAATCCAATGAGCAGTTCTTC.

This sequence joins TRBV7-9 and TRBJ2-1, with 12 bases fitting TRBD2. The CDR3 sequence is 15 residues long. Trimming at V came to 6 bases and at J to 7 bases, leaving 7 bases not matched to a gene. Germline V gene lookup returns CDR1 SEHNR and CDR2 FQNEAQ (reference sequence). CDR3 coding DNA: TGTGCCAGCAGTTCGACTAGCGGGAGAGGAAATGAGCAGTTCTTC. Encoded protein: CASSSTSGRGNEQFF. Using reference TRBV7-9 and TRBJ2-1 for the parts outside the CDR3, the full variable domain is DTGVSQNPRHKITKRGQNVTFRCDPISEHNRLYWYRQTLGQGPEFLTYFQNEAQLEKSRLLSDRFSAERPKGSFSTLEIQRTEQGDSAMYLCASSSTSGRGNEQFFGPGTRLTVL.

This rearrangement joins TRBV28 to TRBJ1-5, with 8 positions matching TRBD1. In germline, CDR1 is MDHEN, CDR2 SYDVKM. With V trimmed by 6 bases and J by 5 bases, 9 bases remained unmatched. The CDR3 totals 15 residues. Written as DNA, the CDR3 is TGTGCCAGCAGCAGGAGGGGACAGGTATATCAGCCCCAGCATTTT. Amino acid sequence: CASSRRGQVYQPQHF.

The rearrangement links TRBV28 to TRBJ1-2; 8 bases agree with TRBD1. Per the germline V gene, CDR1 is MDHEN and CDR2 is SYDVKM. CDR3 length: 14 residues. The trim removed 3 bases at V and 4 bases at J, leaving 4 bases unmatched. The CDR3 DNA reads as TGTGCCAGCAGTTTGCTGGGACAGGCCTATGGCTACACCTTC. Translating gives CASSLLGQAYGYTF.

This chain uses TRBV28 with TRBJ1-2; TRBD1 agrees at 7 bases. There are 14 residues in the CDR3. J lost 2 bases, V lost 6 bases, and 6 bases had no gene match. The germline gives CDR1 MDHEN, CDR2 SYDVKM. Here the CDR3 reads CASRFEGANYGYTF. In nucleotides, the CDR3 is TGTGCCAGCAGATTTGAGGGGGCGAACTATGGCTACACCTTC.

V usage is TRBV28 and J usage is TRBJ2-3; weak D call: TRBD2 (6 bases). The germline V gene encodes CDR1 MDHEN and CDR2 SYDVKM. The CDR3 runs 16 residues. V was clipped by 4 bases and J by 4 bases, with 18 bases between them. In DNA form, the CDR3 reads TGTGCCAGCAGTTCCCGCCTGGGTGGAGGGGCAGATACGCAGTATTTT. Its protein is CASSSRLGGGADTQYF. The variable domain in full, with the rest retrieved from reference TRBV28 and TRBJ2-3, is DVKVTQSSRYLVKRTGEKVFLECVQDMDHENMFWYRQDPGLGLRLIYFSYDVKMKEKGDIPEGYSVSREKKERFSLILESASTNQTSMYLCASSSRLGGGADTQYFGPGTRLTVL.

The rearrangement links TRBV19 to TRBJ1-5; possible D gene TRBD1, 6 bases. The CDR3 covers 13 residues. The germline V and J ends were trimmed by 4 bases and 4 bases, with 8 bases remaining between them. Germline V gives CDR1 LNHDA, CDR2 SQIVND (reference sequence). This CDR3 is CASSKQGNQPQHF. The CDR3 nucleotides read TGTGCCAGTAGTAAGCAGGGGAATCAGCCCCAGCATTTT.

This clone was observed once. The chain joins TRBV5-1 to TRBJ1-2, with D perhaps matching TRBD1 (6 bases). Germline assignment: CDR1 SGHRS and CDR2 YFSETQ. The germline V and J ends were trimmed by 0 bases and 8 bases, with 14 bases remaining between them. The CDR3 is 14 amino acids. In DNA, the CDR3 is TGCGCCAGCAGCTTGGAAGGGGGGGCGCTCGGCTACACCTTC. Amino acids: CASSLEGGALGYTF.

This CDR3 is CASSFAGFGAFF. In DNA form, the CDR3 reads TGTGCCAGCAGCTTTGCCGGGTTCGGGGCTTTCTTT. V gene TRBV7-9 combines with J gene TRBJ1-1; D gene uncertain. V was trimmed by 3 bases and J by 11 bases, leaving 13 bases between them. The CDR3 is 12 amino acids. Looked up from germline, CDR1 is SEHNR and CDR2 is FQNEAQ (reference sequence). Together with reference TRBV7-9 and TRBJ1-1, the CDR3 gives the full variable domain: DTGVSQNPRHKITKRGQNVTFRCDPISEHNRLYWYRQTLGQGPEFLTYFQNEAQLEKSRLLSDRFSAERPKGSFSTLEIQRTEQGDSAMYLCASSFAGFGAFFGQGTRLTVV.

The chain is built from TRBV7-6 and TRBJ2-7, with TRBD1 matching over 9 bases. The CDR3 covers 16 residues. Germline-derived CDR1 and CDR2 are SGHVS and FNYEAQ. V shed 5 bases, J shed 1 base, and the junction held 9 bases outside the gene matches. The CDR3 loop is CASSQSDRGSSYEQYF. CDR3 DNA: TGTGCCAGCAGCCAATCGGACAGGGGTTCTTCCTACGAGCAGTACTTC.

This clone has only one observation. V and J are TRBV9 and TRBJ1-1, with 8 bases fitting TRBD1. Germline-derived CDR1 and CDR2 are SGDLS and YYNGEE. Germline trimming cut 4 bases from V and 6 bases from J; bases unmatched to any gene: 14. The CDR3 sequence is 16 residues long. CDR3 nucleotide sequence: TGTGCCAGCAGCCAACCGGACAGGGATGTGAAGGCTGAAGCTTTCTTT. Translation gives CASSQPDRDVKAEAFF.

The rearrangement links TRBV5-1 to TRBJ2-1; no firm D call. V gave up 0 bases and J gave up 8 bases, with 12 bases separating them. The germline V gene encodes CDR1 SGHRS and CDR2 YFSETQ. This CDR3 has 14 amino acids. The chain's CDR3 is CASSLVEAGDEQFF. In DNA, the CDR3 is TGCGCCAGCAGCTTGGTAGAGGCTGGAGATGAGCAGTTCTTC.

The genes are TRBV7-2 and TRBJ1-5, with a tentative D call TRBD1 (6 bases). Germline CDR1 SGHTA, CDR2 FQGNSA. This CDR3 comprises 14 residues. The V gene lost 5 bases and the J gene lost 9 bases, with 17 bases spanning the gap. The CDR3: CASSETQGRVPQHF. CDR3 sequence (DNA): TGTGCCAGCAGCGAAACACAGGGAAGGGTGCCCCAGCATTTT.

The count of this clone is one. The chain links TRBV5-4 to TRBJ2-4; 9 positions agree with TRBD1. This CDR3 comprises 13 residues. The V segment lost 5 bases and the J segment 5 bases; nucleotides outside the gene matches: 2. CDR1 and CDR2 from the germline V gene are SGHNT and YYREEE (reference sequence). CDR3 in amino acids: CASRGDRENIQYF. The CDR3 region has the DNA TGTGCCAGCAGGGGGGACAGGGAAAACATTCAGTACTTC.

The CDR3 nucleotides read TGTGCCGATAGAGACAGGTCCCTCGGGGAGACCCAGTACTTC. Amino acids: CADRDRSLGETQYF. The genes are TRBV9 and TRBJ2-5; tentatively, D is TRBD1 (6 bases). The length of the CDR3 is 14 residues. Germline CDR1 and CDR2: SGDLS and YYNGEE. V was pared by 10 bases and J by 5 bases, with 21 bases between.

The V gene is TRBV7-3, the J gene TRBJ2-1, with D hard to call. The CDR3 totals 13 residues. V dropped 5 bases and J dropped 10 bases, with 15 bases sitting between them. In germline, CDR1 is SGHTA, CDR2 FQGTGA. CDR3 sequence: CASSTYYSREQFF. CDR3 coding DNA: TGTGCCAGCAGCACTTACTACTCGCGAGAGCAGTTCTTC.

The chain employs TRBV6-1 and TRBJ1-5; maybe TRBD1 (6 bases). The germline gives CDR1 MNHNS, CDR2 SASEGT. V dropped 1 base and J dropped 3 bases, with 7 bases sitting between them. The CDR3 totals 14 residues. CDR3 sequence (DNA): TGTGCCAGCAGTGAAGGGACAGCCAATCAGCCCCAGCATTTT. Amino acid sequence: CASSEGTANQPQHF.

The chain uses TRBV6-5 and TRBJ2-1; 11 nucleotides match TRBD2. The germline V gene has CDR1 MNHEY and CDR2 SVGAGI. The CDR3 sequence is 16 residues long. The V and J ends lost 4 bases and 6 bases, in that order; junction bases with no gene match: 8. The CDR3 region is CASSFLAGGITNEQFF. Written as DNA, the CDR3 is TGTGCCAGCAGTTTTTTAGCGGGAGGGATCACCAATGAGCAGTTCTTC.

The chain joins TRBV5-1 to TRBJ1-3; TRBD1 might be the D (5 bases). The CDR3 runs to 14 residues. The V end was cut by 4 bases, the J end by 6 bases, with 14 bases between. Per the germline V gene, CDR1 is SGHRS and CDR2 is YFSETQ. Written as DNA, the CDR3 is TGCGCCAGCAGCCTCGGAGGGGAGGTAAACACCATATATTTT. Its translation is CASSLGGEVNTIYF. Combining the CDR3 with reference TRBV5-1 and TRBJ1-3 gives the whole variable domain KAGVTQTPRYLIKTRGQQVTLSCSPISGHRSVSWYQQTPGQGLQFLFEYFSETQRNKGNFPGRFSGRQFSNSRSEMNVSTLELGDSALYLCASSLGGEVNTIYFGEGSWLTVV.

This chain uses TRBV11-3 with TRBJ2-3, with a possible D match to TRBD2 (6 bases). CDR1 is SGHNT, CDR2 YENEEA, per germline. The V end lost 5 bases, the J end lost 6 bases, and 15 bases lay between the germline ends. The CDR3 covers 14 residues. Here the CDR3 reads CASSLTTRGDTQYF. The CDR3 DNA reads as TGTGCCAGCAGCCTAACGACCCGGGGGGATACGCAGTATTTT.

Here the CDR3 DNA reads TGTGCCAGCAGCCCCACCTCGGTGACCTACAATGAGCAGTTCTTC. As protein: CASSPTSVTYNEQFF. The chain is built from TRBV4-2 and TRBJ2-1; unclear D gene. Trimming cost V 4 bases and J 2 bases, with 12 bases left between them. CDR1 and CDR2 from the germline V gene are LGHNA and YNFKEQ. This CDR3 is 15 amino acids long.

The V and J genes are TRBV15 and TRBJ2-2, with D hard to call. CDR1 and CDR2 (germline): LNHNV, YYDKDF (reference sequence). The CDR3 is 13 amino acids. V dropped 1 base and J dropped 5 bases, with 5 bases sitting between them. DNA for the CDR3: TGTGCCACCAGCAGAGCAGAAACCGGGGAGCTGTTTTTT. Its protein product is CATSRAETGELFF.